One TCR beta chain is described in this entry. One entry per CDR3 protein results from TCRdb running MiXCR on the RT-PCR reads. The data hold roughly 940,000 distinct CDR3 sequences, with about a sixth observed a single time. Germline V CDR1 and CDR2: SEHNR, FQNEAQ (reference sequence). V lost 5 bases to trimming and J lost 6 bases; unmatched junction nucleotides: 6. This CDR3 spans 15 amino acids. The sample originates from a study of patients and donors after allogeneic stem cell transplantation. The chain is built from TRBV7-9 and TRBJ1-5, with 11 bases matching TRBD1. The receptor's source is a human donor who was either an allogeneic HSCT recipient or a stem cell or donor lymphocyte infusion donor (not recorded which). It is not recorded whose cells these are; they may come from a transplant donor. The sequenced material came from blood, either unsorted or a sorted T cell fraction (not recorded which). The CDR3 bases are TGTGCCAGCAGCCACGGACAGGGGGCAGGTCAGCCCCAGCATTTT. Its translation: CASSHGQGAGQPQHF.